These 9 T cell receptor beta chains were sequenced from one sample in a study of blood T cell repertoires in COVID-19. Assay used: immunoSEQ multiplex PCR; TCRdb lists only in-frame clones, some missing. The top ten clones hold approximately 6.1% of a sample with 200,000 or so clones, more than 75% of them seen once. Sequences were obtained from peripheral blood. The receptor set was obtained from a man older than 75 with acute or convalescent COVID-19.

The rearrangement joins TRBV3-1 (or the pseudogene TRBV3-2) to TRBJ2-1; 11 bases fit TRBD2. V lost 6 bases, J lost 5 bases, and 9 bases stayed unmatched. The germline V gene encodes CDR1 LGHDT and CDR2 YNNKEL (reference sequence). The CDR3 has 16 amino acids. In DNA, the CDR3 is TGTGCCAGCAGTACCAGGGGACTAGCGGCCAACAATGAGCAGTTCTTC. Translation gives CASSTRGLAANNEQFF.

The chain employs TRBV3-1 (or the pseudogene TRBV3-2) and TRBJ2-7; 8 bases line up with TRBD1. Per the germline V gene, CDR1 is LGHDT and CDR2 is YNNKEL (reference sequence). Trimming at V came to 4 bases and at J to 7 bases, leaving 3 bases not matched to a gene. The CDR3 loop spans 12 amino acids. In DNA, the CDR3 is TGTGCCAGCAGCCCAGGGGGCTTAGAGCAGTACTTC. This gives the protein CASSPGGLEQYF.

The V call is TRBV18, the J call TRBJ1-2; TRBD1 is a possible D gene (5 bases). CDR1 is KGHSH and CDR2 is LQKENI in the germline V gene. CDR3 length: 14 amino acids. The V gene lost 3 bases and the J gene lost 1 base, with 9 bases spanning the gap. This CDR3 is CASSPDNNNYGYTF. The CDR3 DNA reads TGTGCCAGCTCACCGGACAATAATAACTATGGCTACACCTTC.

The chain is built from TRBV2 and TRBJ2-2, with TRBD2 identical over 7 bases. The CDR3 totals 17 residues. Trimming cost V 10 bases and J 0 bases; bases outside gene matches: 14. Per the germline V gene, CDR1 is SNHLY and CDR2 is FYNNEI. DNA of the CDR3: TGTGCCACCCCCCAGCAGCGGGGAAGTCCGAACACCGGGGAGCTGTTTTTT. It yields the protein CATPQQRGSPNTGELFF. The variable domain in full, completed from reference TRBV2 and TRBJ2-2, reads EPEVTQTPSHQVTQMGQEVILRCVPISNHLYFYWYRQILGQKVEFLVSFYNNEISEKSEIFDDQFSVERPDGSNFTLKIRSTKLEDSAMYFCATPQQRGSPNTGELFFGEGSRLTVL.

Notes on this clone: Other DNA variants within this sample encode the same CDR3. The rearrangement uses TRBV30 and TRBJ2-3; 11 positions agree with TRBD2. Germline lookup yields CDR1 GTSNPN and CDR2 SVGIG (reference sequence). This CDR3 comprises 17 residues. Losses at the gene ends were 3 bases for V and 2 bases for J; bases not matched to a gene: 10. Written as DNA, the CDR3 is TGTGCCTGGAGCGTCAGGAGACTAGCGGGAAACACAGATACGCAGTATTTT. Translation: CAWSVRRLAGNTDTQYF.

The chain links TRBV2 to TRBJ2-5; 14 bases fit TRBD2. Germline assignment: CDR1 SNHLY and CDR2 FYNNEI. V lost 6 bases and J lost 4; bases outside the gene matches: 4. The length of the CDR3 is 15 residues. The CDR3 DNA follows: TGTGCCAGCAGGGGACTAGCGGGAGTTGGAGAGACCCAGTACTTC. Residues: CASRGLAGVGETQYF.

The chain has TRBV11-2 and TRBJ2-1; 12 nucleotides align to TRBD2. The CDR3 sequence is 14 residues long. J gave up 10 bases and V 5 bases, and 6 bases lay outside the gene matches. CDR1 is SGHAT and CDR2 is FQNNGV in the germline V gene. The DNA of the CDR3 is TGTGCCAGCAGCGTCGGCCTAGCGGGAGGGGAGCAGTTCTTC. Translation: CASSVGLAGGEQFF.

The table lists this clone with a few counts. This chain joins TRBV7-9 and TRBJ1-1; TRBD1 is a possible D gene (5 bases). The CDR3 runs to 16 residues. Germline V gene data show CDR1 as SEHNR and CDR2 as FQNEAQ (reference sequence). With 7 bases removed from V and 4 bases from J, the gap between germline ends came to 22 bases. CDR3 DNA sequence: TGTGCCAGCACCCGTGGAACAGAGCTGGGGGGCACTGAAGCTTTCTTT. Its translation: CASTRGTELGGTEAFF. Using reference TRBV7-9 and TRBJ1-1 for the parts outside the CDR3, the full variable domain is DTGVSQNPRHKITKRGQNVTFRCDPISEHNRLYWYRQTLGQGPEFLTYFQNEAQLEKSRLLSDRFSAERPKGSFSTLEIQRTEQGDSAMYLCASTRGTELGGTEAFFGQGTRLTVV.

This chain connects TRBV11-3 to TRBJ2-1; TRBD2 might be the D (6 bases). This CDR3 has 15 residues. CDR1 and CDR2 (germline): SGHNT, YENEEA. Trimming pared 5 bases from V and 0 bases from J, leaving 11 bases between. CDR3: CASSASGYSYNEQFF. The CDR3 DNA sequence: TGTGCCAGCAGCGCAAGCGGGTACTCCTACAATGAGCAGTTCTTC.